This TCR beta chain was sequenced during a study of T cell responses to AZD1222 COVID-19 vaccine. This clone showed up just once. Its antigen is currently unknown. V was pared by 6 bases and J by 6 bases, with 11 bases between. The germline V gene encodes CDR1 SQVTM and CDR2 ANQGSEA. There are 11 residues in the CDR3. Only in-frame clones appear in the TCRdb table, and some are missing; sequencing was by immunoSEQ multiplex PCR. The sample records 140,000 to 150,000 clones, 75% to 85% being singletons. Study outcomes and limitations: Nearly half of spike-specific TCRs reportedly target variant regions that are unmutated in the B.1.351 and B.1.1.7 variants. Females outnumbered males among donors, who were mostly white British; clonal diversity was possibly underestimated. Seropositivity was recorded at baseline in only six AZD1222 recipients. Spike-specific TCR breadth and depth went up after people got two AZD1222 doses.

The sample consisted of peripheral blood, taken on day 0 of MenACWY control vaccination. The TCR was taken from an adult in good health. The gene calls are TRBV29-1 and TRBJ1-2; D unclear. CDR3 loop: CSVLAADGYTF. In nucleotides, the CDR3 is TGCAGCGTCCTAGCGGCAGATGGCTACACCTTC.